The clone carrying this TCR beta chain was counted a single time. Its antigen is not known. The CDR3 has 13 residues. Germline CDR1 is LNHDA and CDR2 is SQIVND (reference sequence). Trimming stripped 4 bases from V and 5 bases from J, with 11 bases between. Some clones are missing from TCRdb's copy, which holds only in-frame ones; the method was immunoSEQ multiplex PCR. The top ten hold around 0.87% of the sample, which has 24,000 or so clones, 82% seen once. This record comes from a study of graft-versus-host responses after intestinal transplantation. Study at large: Transplant types were multivisceral, liver-intestinal, or isolated intestinal. Uniformly, recipients were administered anti-thymocyte globulin induction with subsequent tacrolimus and steroids for approximately three years. Findings of the study overall: High graft-versus-host to host-versus-graft clonal ratios were found in allografts of patients who had graft-donor T cell macrochimerism.

The source was unstimulated CD8+ T cells sorted from spleen or lymph node cells, collected before transplant. The clonotype was recovered from a human donor who was the organ donor for an intestinal transplant. The chain is built from TRBV19 and TRBJ1-1; D uncertain. The CDR3 sequence is CASSTGGITEAFF. In DNA, the CDR3 is TGTGCCAGTAGTACAGGCGGAATAACTGAAGCTTTCTTT.